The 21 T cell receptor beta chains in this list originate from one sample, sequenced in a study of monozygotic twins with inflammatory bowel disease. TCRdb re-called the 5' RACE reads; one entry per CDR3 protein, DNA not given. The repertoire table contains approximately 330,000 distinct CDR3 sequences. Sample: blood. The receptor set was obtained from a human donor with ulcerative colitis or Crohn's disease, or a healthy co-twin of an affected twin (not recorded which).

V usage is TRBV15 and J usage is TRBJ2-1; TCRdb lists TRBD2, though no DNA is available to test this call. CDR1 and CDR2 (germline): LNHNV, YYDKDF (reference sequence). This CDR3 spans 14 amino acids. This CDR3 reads CATSRETLAAEEFF.

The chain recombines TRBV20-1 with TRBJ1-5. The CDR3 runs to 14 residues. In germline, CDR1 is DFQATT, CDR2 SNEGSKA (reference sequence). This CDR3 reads CSASSQYSNQPQHF.

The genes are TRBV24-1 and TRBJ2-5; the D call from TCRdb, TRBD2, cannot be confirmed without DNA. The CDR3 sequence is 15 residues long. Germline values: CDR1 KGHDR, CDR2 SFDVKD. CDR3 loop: CATSENSAGQETQYF.

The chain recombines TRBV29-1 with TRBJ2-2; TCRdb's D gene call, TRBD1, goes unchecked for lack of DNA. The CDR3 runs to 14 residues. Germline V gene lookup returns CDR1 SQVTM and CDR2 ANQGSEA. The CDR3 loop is CSVGAGGFTGELFF.

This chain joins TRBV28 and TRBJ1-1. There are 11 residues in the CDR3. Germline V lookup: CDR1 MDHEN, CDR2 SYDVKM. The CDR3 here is CASSLSAEAFF.

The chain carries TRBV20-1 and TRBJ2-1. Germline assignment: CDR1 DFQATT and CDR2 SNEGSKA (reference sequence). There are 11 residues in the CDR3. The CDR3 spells CSAREDNEQFF.

This chain's CDR3 is CASTTPGQFHEQYF. This chain connects TRBV28 to TRBJ2-7; the D call of TRBD1 rests on TCRdb alone, since no DNA is present to check it. There are 14 residues in the CDR3. Germline V gives CDR1 MDHEN, CDR2 SYDVKM.

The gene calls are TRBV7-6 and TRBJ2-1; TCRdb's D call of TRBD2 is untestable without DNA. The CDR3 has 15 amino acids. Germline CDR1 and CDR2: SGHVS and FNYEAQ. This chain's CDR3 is CASSLQFNGEGEQFF.

This CDR3 is CASSLGTGTTRDTQYF. V usage is TRBV7-9 and J usage is TRBJ2-3; the D call from TCRdb, TRBD1, cannot be confirmed without DNA. The CDR3 is 16 residues long. Germline V gene sequence: CDR1 SEHNR, CDR2 FQNEAQ (reference sequence).

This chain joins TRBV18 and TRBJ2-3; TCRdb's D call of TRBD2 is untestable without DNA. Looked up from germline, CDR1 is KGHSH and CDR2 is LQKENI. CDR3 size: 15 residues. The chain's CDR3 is CASSPTSGSPDTQYF.

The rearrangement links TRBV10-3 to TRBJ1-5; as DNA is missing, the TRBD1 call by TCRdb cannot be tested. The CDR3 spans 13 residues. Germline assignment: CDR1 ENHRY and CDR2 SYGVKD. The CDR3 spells CASKGQDHQPQHF.

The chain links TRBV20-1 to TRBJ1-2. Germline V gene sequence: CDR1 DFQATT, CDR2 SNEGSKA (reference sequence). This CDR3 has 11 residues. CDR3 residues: CSARKAYGYTF.

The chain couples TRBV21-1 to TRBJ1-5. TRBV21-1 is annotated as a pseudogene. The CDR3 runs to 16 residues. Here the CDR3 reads CASSRGGRSGNQPQHF.

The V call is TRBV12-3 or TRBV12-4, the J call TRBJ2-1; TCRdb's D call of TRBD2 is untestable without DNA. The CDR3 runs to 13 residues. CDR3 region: CASRILGGNEQFF.

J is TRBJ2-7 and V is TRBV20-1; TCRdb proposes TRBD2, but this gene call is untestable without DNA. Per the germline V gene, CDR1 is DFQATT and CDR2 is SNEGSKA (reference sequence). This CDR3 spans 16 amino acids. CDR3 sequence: CSASGLAAQAAYEQYF.

This CDR3 is CASSSNAGSTEAFF. The rearrangement links TRBV10-1 to TRBJ1-1. The CDR3 is 14 amino acids. The germline V gene has CDR1 WNHNN and CDR2 SYGVQD (reference sequence).

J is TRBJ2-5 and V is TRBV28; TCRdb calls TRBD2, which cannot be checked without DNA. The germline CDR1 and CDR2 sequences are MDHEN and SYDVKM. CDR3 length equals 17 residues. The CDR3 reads CASSSTGLGGAGETQYF.

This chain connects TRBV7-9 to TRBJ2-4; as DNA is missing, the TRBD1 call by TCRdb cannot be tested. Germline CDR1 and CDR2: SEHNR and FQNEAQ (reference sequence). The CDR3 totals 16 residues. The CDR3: CASSLGGDGVKNIQYF.

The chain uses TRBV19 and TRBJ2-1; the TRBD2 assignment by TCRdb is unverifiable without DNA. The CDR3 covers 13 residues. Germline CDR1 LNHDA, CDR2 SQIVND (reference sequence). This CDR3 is CASSNGLGNEQFF.

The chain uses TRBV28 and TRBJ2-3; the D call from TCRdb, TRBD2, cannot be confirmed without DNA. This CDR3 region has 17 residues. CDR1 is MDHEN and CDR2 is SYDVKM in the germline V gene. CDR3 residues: CASSLGGLLSSTDTQYF.

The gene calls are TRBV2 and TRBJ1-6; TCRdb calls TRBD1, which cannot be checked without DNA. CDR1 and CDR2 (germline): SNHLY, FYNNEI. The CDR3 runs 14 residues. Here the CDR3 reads CASSGPGHYSPLHF.